These T cell receptor beta chains were read from a single sample in a study of technical replicates of blood from a few donors. Sequenced by immunoSEQ multiplex PCR; TCRdb stores in-frame clones only, minus some. The sample comprises about 54,000 clones, less than 95% of which are singletons, and approximately 0.22% rests with the top ten. Sequences were obtained from T cells isolated from PBMCs. Receptor source: a human donor in good health. Each CDR3 is given with its conserved first and last residue. D genes are given only for firm matches. Size is stated for part of the rows, as once, few or many counts, or as a class when the clone is expanded.

.,TRBV5-1,.,TRBJ1-5,TGCGCCAGCAGCCGGGGGGGACTTCAGGATCAGCCCCAGCATTTT,CASSRGGLQDQPQHF
.,TRBV20-1,.,TRBJ2-3,TGCAGTGCTTCTAGCACAGATACGCAGTATTTT,CSASSTDTQYF
once,TRBV7-9,.,TRBJ1-2,TGTGCCAGCAGCTTAGGGCCAGGGGTTGGAGGCTACACCTTC,CASSLGPGVGGYTF
.,TRBV11-3,TRBD1,TRBJ2-7,TGTGCCAGCCGGACAGGGGGCTTCCTCTCCTACGAGCAGTACTTC,CASRTGGFLSYEQYF
.,TRBV14,.,TRBJ1-6,TGTGCCAGCAGCCGACTATTCTCCTATAATTCACCCCTCCACTTT,CASSRLFSYNSPLHF
.,TRBV5-6,.,TRBJ1-2,TGTGCCAGCAGCCCAGACAGGATAAAGAGTCCCGTCTATGGCTACACCTTC,CASSPDRIKSPVYGYTF
.,TRBV5-1,TRBD1,TRBJ2-6,TGCGCCAGCAGCTTGAGGACAGGGGGAACCAACGTCCTGACTTTC,CASSLRTGGTNVLTF
.,TRBV11-2,.,TRBJ1-1,TGTGCCAGCAGCTTAGCAGGGGTCACGAACGCTGAAGCTTTCTTT,CASSLAGVTNAEAFF
.,TRBV12-5,.,TRBJ2-2,TGTGCTAGTGGTTTCGGCGGCGGGGAGCTGTTTTTT,CASGFGGGELFF
.,TRBV29-1,.,TRBJ1-6,TGCAGCGTTGCTGAATACAGGAATTCACCCCTCCACTTT,CSVAEYRNSPLHF
.,TRBV5-4,TRBD1,TRBJ2-2,TGTGCCAGCAGCGTAGCGACAGGGGGCGAGGCCGGGGAGCTGTTTTTT,CASSVATGGEAGELFF